This passage covers 21 T cell receptor beta chains from one sample sequenced in a study of shared clonotypes between healthy human individuals. TCRdb's table, derived via immunoSEQ multiplex PCR, lists solely in-frame clones and lacks some. The sample yields 300,000 to 400,000 clones, around two thirds seen once. Sequenced sample: memory CD4+ T cells sorted from blood. Subset noted: CD45RA-negative fraction. All receptors come from a man aged 25 to 45 in good health.

The V call is TRBV5-4, the J call TRBJ2-3; possibly TRBD1 or TRBD2 for D (5 bases each). Germline CDR1 is SGHNT and CDR2 is YYREEE (reference sequence). Trimming took off 2 bases at V and 2 bases at J, with 12 bases between the two ends. The CDR3 totals 15 residues. The CDR3: CASSFSIGATDTQYF. Here the CDR3 DNA reads TGTGCCAGCAGCTTTTCTATCGGGGCCACAGATACGCAGTATTTT.

The chain combines TRBV5-5 with TRBJ2-1; unclear D gene. The CDR3 runs to 15 residues. In germline, CDR1 is SGHKS, CDR2 YYEKEE (reference sequence). V was cut by 6 bases and J by 1 base, with 14 bases left in between. Written as DNA, the CDR3 is TGTGCCAGCACCAACGATCCGGCTTCCTACAATGAGCAGTTCTTC. Amino acids: CASTNDPASYNEQFF.

In this sample, this clone turned up a few times. The gene calls are TRBV10-1 and TRBJ2-2; TRBD2 agrees at 8 bases. Looked up from germline, CDR1 is WNHNN and CDR2 is SYGVQD (reference sequence). This CDR3 comprises 14 residues. J was trimmed by 6 bases and V by 6 bases; bases with no gene match: 6. This chain's CDR3 is CASSEGLAAGELFF. The CDR3 bases are TGCGCCAGCAGCGAAGGACTAGCCGCCGGGGAGCTGTTTTTT.

This clone has a single count. A junction boundary mismatches the germline segment, possibly from a read error. V is TRBV11-1 and J is TRBJ2-3; 10 nucleotides align to TRBD2. Looked up from germline, CDR1 is SGHAT and CDR2 is FQDESV (reference sequence). CDR3 length equals 16 residues. The CDR3 loop is CASSVAGGGITDTQYF. CDR3 DNA: TGTGCCAGCAGCGTAGCGGGAGGAGGGATTACAGATACGCAGTATTTT.

This clone occurred a few times. The rearrangement uses TRBV29-1 and TRBJ2-3, with D possibly called TRBD1 or TRBD2 (5 bases each). Germline CDR1 is SQVTM and CDR2 is ANQGSEA. The CDR3 is made up of 15 amino acids. The ends were cut back, 6 bases at V and 1 base at J, with 17 bases in the middle. CDR3 loop: CSVGTSGAGTDTQYF. In DNA, the CDR3 is TGCAGCGTGGGGACGTCCGGGGCGGGCACAGATACGCAGTATTTT.

The table lists this clone with a count of one. The gene calls are TRBV11-1 and TRBJ2-1; TRBD1 agrees at 9 bases. CDR1 is SGHAT and CDR2 is FQDESV in the germline V gene (reference sequence). V trimming: 5 bases; J trimming: 5 bases; junction bases outside the gene matches: 7. The CDR3 extends over 15 amino acids. The CDR3 here is CASSTGTGLDNEQFF. The CDR3 region has the DNA TGTGCCAGCAGCACCGGGACAGGGCTTGACAATGAGCAGTTCTTC. The full variable domain, in which reference TRBV11-1 and TRBJ2-1 provide the parts outside the CDR3, is EAEVAQSPRYKITEKSQAVAFWCDPISGHATLYWYRQILGQGPELLVQFQDESVVDDSQLPKDRFSAERLKGVDSTLKIQPAELGDSAMYLCASSTGTGLDNEQFFGPGTRLTVL.

V is TRBV18 and J is TRBJ2-3; D is ambiguous. The CDR3 spans 18 residues. Trimming left V 2 bases short and J 2 bases short, with 20 bases between. In germline, CDR1 is KGHSH, CDR2 LQKENI. The CDR3 DNA sequence: TGTGCCAGCTCACCAAGGGTGTTCGCCCTTAGGGACACAGATACGCAGTATTTT. Translating it yields CASSPRVFALRDTDTQYF.

The chain carries TRBV2 and TRBJ2-1; D call uncertain. CDR1 is SNHLY and CDR2 is FYNNEI in the germline V gene. Trimming pared 5 bases from V and 8 bases from J, leaving 10 bases between. The CDR3 length is 12 residues. The chain's CDR3 is CASSYSRHEQFF. The CDR3 region has the DNA TGTGCCAGCAGTTACTCTAGGCATGAGCAGTTCTTC. Complete variable domain (other parts from reference TRBV2 and TRBJ2-1): EPEVTQTPSHQVTQMGQEVILRCVPISNHLYFYWYRQILGQKVEFLVSFYNNEISEKSEIFDDQFSVERPDGSNFTLKIRSTKLEDSAMYFCASSYSRHEQFFGPGTRLTVL.

The chain links TRBV9 to TRBJ1-1; D is undetermined. Trimming took 0 bases from V and 0 from J, leaving 12 bases between them. The CDR3 sequence is 16 residues long. Germline CDR1 is SGDLS and CDR2 is YYNGEE. CDR3 in amino acids: CASSVVSGAVNTEAFF. The CDR3 DNA reads as TGTGCCAGCAGCGTAGTCAGTGGTGCAGTGAACACTGAAGCTTTCTTT.

The chain employs TRBV7-3 and TRBJ2-5; D might be TRBD1 or TRBD2, each matching 6 bases. Trimming cost V 5 bases and J 2 bases, with 18 bases left between them. CDR1 is SGHTA and CDR2 is FQGTGA in the germline V gene. This CDR3 region has 16 residues. Here the CDR3 reads CASSQGGSLLQETQYF. Here the CDR3 DNA reads TGTGCCAGCAGCCAAGGGGGGTCCCTCCTACAAGAGACCCAGTACTTC.

V gene TRBV30 combines with J gene TRBJ2-1; 10 bases match TRBD2. The CDR3 covers 15 residues. Trimming took 2 bases from V and 6 from J; bases not matched to a gene: 7. Germline V gene sequence: CDR1 GTSNPN, CDR2 SVGIG (reference sequence). The CDR3 nucleotides are TGTGCCTGGAGTAAGGAGGCTAGCGGGGGCAATGAGCAGTTCTTC. It codes for CAWSKEASGGNEQFF.

This clone was detected ten times or more. The V gene is TRBV2, the J gene TRBJ2-5; maybe TRBD1 (6 bases). The germline V gene encodes CDR1 SNHLY and CDR2 FYNNEI. The CDR3 sequence is 13 residues long. Trimming removed 3 bases from V and 4 bases from J, with 9 bases in between. This chain's CDR3 is CASSDRGPETQYF. The CDR3 DNA reads TGTGCCAGCAGTGACAGGGGACCAGAGACCCAGTACTTC.

Only one count was recorded for this clone. This sequence joins TRBV2 and TRBJ2-7; TRBD1 might be the D (6 bases). The CDR3 extends over 12 amino acids. Germline assignment: CDR1 SNHLY and CDR2 FYNNEI. V lost 6 bases and J lost 4, with 10 bases in between. The CDR3 DNA follows: TGTGCCAGCAGAATACAGGGTTACGAGCAGTACTTC. The encoded protein is CASRIQGYEQYF. The variable domain in full, completed from reference TRBV2 and TRBJ2-7, reads EPEVTQTPSHQVTQMGQEVILRCVPISNHLYFYWYRQILGQKVEFLVSFYNNEISEKSEIFDDQFSVERPDGSNFTLKIRSTKLEDSAMYFCASRIQGYEQYFGPGTRLTVT.

The chain joins TRBV25-1 to TRBJ2-7, with 7 bases identical to TRBD1. V trimming: 8 bases; J trimming: 1 base; junction bases outside the gene matches: 2. The CDR3 has 12 residues. The germline V gene encodes CDR1 MGHDK and CDR2 SYGVNS. The CDR3 sequence: CASRDSSYEQYF. CDR3 in DNA: TGTGCCAGCCGGGACAGTTCCTACGAGCAGTACTTC.

The chain joins TRBV10-2 to TRBJ2-7, with 9 bases aligning to TRBD2. CDR1 is WSHSY and CDR2 is SAAADI in the germline V gene. The CDR3 spans 15 residues. Trimming at V came to 4 bases and at J to 3 bases, leaving 7 bases not matched to a gene. The CDR3 nucleotides are TGCGCCAGCAGTGGGGGTAATAGCGGGAGCTACGAGCAGTACTTC. Translating it yields CASSGGNSGSYEQYF.

CDR3 nucleotide sequence: TGTGCCAGCAGCTTAGTGGTGGGACAGGACACCGGGGAGCTGTTTTTT. Its translation: CASSLVVGQDTGELFF. V usage is TRBV7-6 and J usage is TRBJ2-2; 8 bases match TRBD1. V shed 1 base and J 3 bases; nucleotides not matched to a gene: 4. This CDR3 region has 16 residues. Germline loops: CDR1 SGHVS, CDR2 FNYEAQ.

This sequence joins TRBV5-4 and TRBJ2-3, with 9 nucleotides matching TRBD2. The junction had 6 bases not matched to a gene; V was cut back by 2 bases and J by 2 bases. The CDR3 contains 16 residues. Germline V CDR1 and CDR2: SGHNT, YYREEE (reference sequence). In nucleotides, the CDR3 is TGTGCCAGCAGCTTCCGACTAGCGGCCTCCACAGATACGCAGTATTTT. As protein: CASSFRLAASTDTQYF.

CDR3 in amino acids: CAWTRGNTGELFF. The CDR3 DNA is TGTGCCTGGACCAGGGGGAACACCGGGGAGCTGTTTTTT. The J gene is TRBJ2-2, the V gene TRBV30, with a weak D call TRBD1 (6 bases). Trimming stripped 4 bases from V and 1 base from J, with 7 bases between. This CDR3 comprises 13 residues. CDR1 and CDR2 from the germline V gene are GTSNPN and SVGIG (reference sequence).

The sample holds one count of this clone. The chain is built from TRBV7-9 and TRBJ2-7; TRBD2 might be the D (6 bases). Germline CDR1 and CDR2: SEHNR and FQNEAQ (reference sequence). The CDR3 totals 12 residues. V gave up 5 bases and J gave up 6 bases, with 11 bases separating them. The CDR3 here is CASSLTSREQYF. The CDR3 DNA is TGTGCCAGCAGCCTAACTAGCCGCGAGCAGTACTTC.

This rearrangement joins TRBV4-1 to TRBJ1-2; 11 bases fit TRBD1. Unmatched junction bases numbered 5, after V lost 0 bases and J lost 5 bases. There are 16 residues in the CDR3. Germline V gene data show CDR1 as MGHRA and CDR2 as YSYEKL. The CDR3 loop reads CASSQDGTGGDYGYTF. In DNA form, the CDR3 reads TGCGCCAGCAGCCAAGATGGGACAGGGGGGGATTATGGCTACACCTTC.

The gene calls are TRBV4-2 and TRBJ2-7; 12 bases match TRBD2. This CDR3 has 17 amino acids. V gave up 0 bases and J gave up 7 bases; unmatched junction bases: 10. The V gene's germline CDR1 is LGHNA and CDR2 YNFKEQ. CDR3 sequence: CASSQEASGRAVWEQYF. Written as DNA, the CDR3 is TGTGCCAGCAGCCAAGAGGCTAGCGGGAGGGCTGTGTGGGAGCAGTACTTC.